There are many counts of the clone carrying this T cell receptor beta chain. Its antigen remains unknown. Using RNA transcripts as the source, TCR beta CDR3 regions were amplified. HTBI primers were the set used in a first-round RT-PCR of the TCR CDR3. One entry per CDR3 protein results from TCRdb running MiXCR on the multiplex PCR reads. This table has around 340,000 distinct CDR3 sequences, about 15% appearing once. Investigators excluded patients with uncontrolled infection, other autoimmune disease, pregnancy or lactation. The sample originates from a study of T cells in Graves' hyperthyroidism and ophthalmopathy. Study conclusions and caveats: Classification by a 13 V-J model distinguished ophthalmopathy from stable hyperthyroidism.

The V end lost 7 bases, the J end lost 3 bases, and 10 bases lay between the germline ends. CDR1 and CDR2 (germline): MDHEN, SYDVKM. The CDR3 is 12 amino acids. The genes are TRBV28 and TRBJ2-7; the D is unclear. This sequence originates from a woman in her 30s with Graves' hyperthyroidism. The sequencing sample was made of blood. The CDR3 region is CASNSANYEQYF. The CDR3 DNA follows: TGTGCCAGCAACAGTGCAAACTACGAGCAGTACTTC. The full variable domain, in which reference TRBV28 and TRBJ2-7 provide the parts outside the CDR3, is DVKVTQSSRYLVKRTGEKVFLECVQDMDHENMFWYRQDPGLGLRLIYFSYDVKMKEKGDIPEGYSVSREKKERFSLILESASTNQTSMYLCASNSANYEQYFGPGTRLTVT.